A selection of T cell receptor beta chains follows, all from one sample in a study of blood T cell repertoires in COVID-19. The assay was immunoSEQ multiplex PCR, and TCRdb's table has in-frame clones only and misses some. The repertoire holds approximately 100,000 clones, with roughly 92% as singletons. The sequenced sample was peripheral blood. The receptors were gathered from a man aged 65-85 years with acute or convalescent COVID-19. Both conserved end residues are part of each CDR3. D genes are given only for firm matches. Clone size, where shown, is once, few, many, or a class for clones that have expanded.

cdr3_length | j_call | clone_size | v_call | d_call | cdr3_aa | cdr3_nt
13 | TRBJ2-7 | - | TRBV27 | TRBD2 | CASVGGATYEQYF | TGTGCCAGCGTCGGGGGGGCCACGTACGAGCAGTACTTC
13 | TRBJ2-1 | - | TRBV30 | TRBD2 | CAWSFGGADEQFF | TGTGCCTGGAGTTTCGGGGGGGCAGATGAGCAGTTCTTC
15 | TRBJ2-7 | - | TRBV7-2 | - | CASSPWIAEADEQYF | TGTGCCAGCAGCCCTTGGATAGCGGAGGCAGACGAGCAGTACTTC
14 | TRBJ1-2 | once | TRBV28 | - | CASRLPGLRGGYTF | TGTGCCAGCAGGCTACCGGGACTCCGAGGAGGCTACACCTTC
19 | TRBJ2-6 | - | TRBV19 | TRBD2 | CASSLSASGRKAGANVLTF | TGTGCCAGTAGTCTCTCTGCTAGCGGGAGAAAAGCAGGGGCCAACGTCCTGACTTTC
12 | TRBJ2-2 | - | TRBV6-6 | - | CASSLGTGELFF | TGTGCCAGCAGCCTCGGGACCGGGGAGCTGTTTTTT
15 | TRBJ2-1 | - | TRBV5-1 | TRBD1 | CASSLQGAGYNEQFF | TGCGCCAGCAGCTTGCAGGGGGCAGGTTACAATGAGCAGTTCTTC
17 | TRBJ2-2 | - | TRBV7-9 | - | CASSWEGGAANTGELFF | TGTGCCAGCAGCTGGGAAGGGGGTGCAGCGAACACCGGGGAGCTGTTTTTT
16 | TRBJ1-1 | - | TRBV18 | TRBD1 | CASSPRAQGMNTEAFF | TGTGCCAGCTCACCAAGGGCACAGGGGATGAACACTGAAGCTTTCTTT
13 | TRBJ2-3 | - | TRBV6-5 | - | CASMATFGNTQYF | TGTGCCAGCATGGCGACTTTTGGAAATACGCAGTATTTT
16 | TRBJ1-6 | - | TRBV28 | - | CASSLRSGTYNSPLHF | TGTGCCAGCAGTTTAAGGTCAGGGACTTATAATTCACCCCTCCACTTT
14 | TRBJ1-2 | once | TRBV6-5 | - | CASSYLTLTSGYTF | TGTGCCAGCAGTTATTTGACACTTACGTCTGGCTACACCTTC
15 | TRBJ1-1 | - | TRBV3-1/TRBV3-2 | TRBD1 | CASSPRQGMNTEAFF | TGTGCCAGCAGCCCGAGACAGGGTATGAACACTGAAGCTTTCTTT
15 | TRBJ1-3 | - | TRBV6-6 | TRBD1 | CASRTGTGAGNTIYF | TGTGCCAGCAGAACCGGGACAGGGGCTGGAAACACCATATATTTT
14 | TRBJ2-7 | few | TRBV27 | - | CASSLSGSSYEQYF | TGTGCCAGCAGTTTATCTGGGAGCTCCTACGAGCAGTACTTC
15 | TRBJ2-7 | - | TRBV7-2 | TRBD1 | CASSPRAGGAYEQYF | TGTGCCAGCAGCCCCCGGGCAGGGGGCGCTTACGAGCAGTACTTC
13 | TRBJ2-3 | - | TRBV11-3 | TRBD2 | CASSRREPDTQYF | TGTGCCAGCAGCCGGCGGGAGCCAGATACGCAGTATTTT
13 | TRBJ2-7 | - | TRBV21-1 | - | CASSSGGSYEQYF | TGTGCCAGCTCTTCGGGGGGCTCCTACGAGCAGTACTTC
15 | TRBJ1-2 | once | TRBV4-1 | TRBD1 | CASSQVQGAPAGYTF | TGCGCCAGCAGCCAAGTTCAGGGGGCCCCAGCTGGCTACACCTTC
14 | TRBJ1-5 | - | TRBV19 | - | CASKRTDINQPQHF | TGTGCCAGTAAGCGGACAGATATCAATCAGCCCCAGCATTTT
14 | TRBJ2-2 | - | TRBV10-1 | - | CASSVLQETGELFF | TGCGCCAGCAGTGTGCTACAGGAGACCGGGGAGCTGTTTTTT
14 | TRBJ1-5 | - | TRBV11-1 | - | CASSAALVNQPQHF | TGTGCCAGCAGCGCCGCCCTAGTTAATCAGCCCCAGCATTTT
15 | TRBJ1-2 | - | TRBV5-1 | TRBD1 | CASSLLVGQNDGYTF | TGCGCCAGCAGCTTGCTGGTGGGACAGAACGATGGCTACACCTTC
16 | TRBJ2-5 | - | TRBV5-1 | - | CASSSKQDSSEETQYF | TGCGCCAGCAGCTCAAAACAGGACAGCTCGGAAGAGACCCAGTACTTC
13 | TRBJ1-2 | - | TRBV30 | - | CAWSVSAGYGYTF | TGTGCCTGGAGTGTATCGGCAGGGTATGGCTACACCTTC
14 | TRBJ1-1 | - | TRBV27 | - | CASSPWGGSTEAFF | TGTGCCAGCAGTCCCTGGGGAGGGTCCACTGAAGCTTTCTTT
21 | TRBJ2-3 | - | TRBV7-5 | - | CVRSLANLGTSGVGDTDTQYF | TGTGTCAGAAGCTTAGCGAACCTCGGGACTAGCGGGGTGGGGGACACAGATACGCAGTATTTT
13 | TRBJ1-4 | - | TRBV6-5 | - | CASSYSGAEKLFF | TGTGCCAGCAGTTACTCGGGAGCAGAAAAACTGTTTTTT
16 | TRBJ2-1 | - | TRBV6-5 | TRBD2 | CASSYEAGGPSNEQFF | TGTGCCAGCAGTTACGAGGCGGGAGGGCCCTCCAATGAGCAGTTCTTC
17 | TRBJ2-5 | - | TRBV21-1 | - | CASSKCRSRRDQETQYF | TGTGCCAGCAGCAAATGCCGTAGTAGGAGGGATCAAGAGACCCAGTACTTC
15 | TRBJ1-4 | - | TRBV6-5 | TRBD1 | CASRARRTGSEKLFF | TGTGCCAGCAGAGCTAGACGGACAGGGAGTGAAAAACTGTTTTTT
15 | TRBJ1-5 | - | TRBV28 | - | CASSFGGTANQPQHF | TGTGCCAGCAGTTTCGGAGGCACCGCAAATCAGCCCCAGCATTTT
15 | TRBJ1-6 | - | TRBV18 | - | CASSPNRERNSPLHF | TGTGCCAGCTCACCAAACAGGGAGAGAAATTCACCCCTCCACTTT
16 | TRBJ2-1 | - | TRBV19 | - | CASSITMRLVLVEQFF | TGTGCCAGTAGTATTACGATGAGGTTGGTTTTGGTTGAGCAGTTCTTC
17 | TRBJ1-6 | few | TRBV1 | - | CTSSHETGGNHNSPLHF | TGCACCAGCAGCCATGAGACAGGGGGCAATCATAATTCACCCCTCCACTTT
15 | TRBJ2-7 | - | TRBV18 | - | CASSPYPGGTYEQYF | TGTGCCAGCTCCCCATACCCAGGAGGCACCTACGAGCAGTACTTC
13 | TRBJ2-7 | - | TRBV15 | - | CATSMGGTGEQYF | TGTGCCACCAGCATGGGCGGGACGGGGGAGCAGTACTTC
15 | TRBJ2-7 | - | TRBV6-5 | TRBD2 | CASSYGTSGIDEQYF | TGTGCCAGCAGTTACGGGACTAGCGGGATAGACGAGCAGTACTTC
15 | TRBJ2-1 | once | TRBV11-3 | TRBD1 | CASTWDRSSYNEQFF | TGTGCCAGCACCTGGGACAGGAGCTCCTACAATGAGCAGTTCTTC
12 | TRBJ2-3 | - | TRBV7-9 | - | CASSLLGDTQYF | TGTGCCAGCAGCTTACTCGGAGATACGCAGTATTTT
17 | TRBJ1-1 | - | TRBV5-1 | TRBD1 | CASSPTGTGRMDTEAFF | TGCGCCAGCAGCCCAACCGGGACAGGGAGAATGGACACTGAAGCTTTCTTT
14 | TRBJ1-1 | - | TRBV3-1/TRBV3-2 | - | CASSPPNRDTEAFF | TGTGCCAGCAGCCCACCTAACAGGGACACTGAAGCTTTCTTT
15 | TRBJ1-1 | once | TRBV5-1 | - | CASSLNAGGNTEAFF | TGCGCCAGCAGCTTGAATGCAGGAGGGAACACTGAAGCTTTCTTT
15 | TRBJ1-5 | once | TRBV4-3 | - | CASSQDGGSDQPQHF | TGCGCCAGCAGCCAAGATGGCGGGTCCGACCAGCCCCAGCATTTT
14 | TRBJ2-7 | - | TRBV6-5 | TRBD2 | CASSYSGGSYEQYF | TGTGCCAGCAGTTACTCGGGGGGGTCCTACGAGCAGTACTTC
17 | TRBJ2-1 | - | TRBV5-8 | TRBD2 | CASSVPGLAGVHNEQFF | TGTGCCAGCAGCGTGCCGGGACTAGCGGGAGTCCACAATGAGCAGTTCTTC
12 | TRBJ1-2 | once | TRBV6-5 | TRBD1 | CASTRGMDGYTF | TGTGCCAGCACCAGGGGGATGGATGGCTACACCTTC
13 | TRBJ1-2 | - | TRBV28 | - | CASSFPQENGYTF | TGTGCCAGCAGTTTTCCCCAGGAAAATGGCTACACCTTC
14 | TRBJ2-3 | - | TRBV5-4 | TRBD2 | CASSLILAGDTQYF | TGTGCCAGCAGCTTGATCCTAGCGGGAGATACGCAGTATTTT
15 | TRBJ2-3 | - | TRBV7-2 | TRBD2 | CASSLMREIGLTQYF | TGTGCCAGCAGCTTAATGCGGGAGATCGGATTGACGCAGTATTTT
13 | TRBJ2-3 | - | TRBV13 | - | CASSLTSTDTQYF | TGTGCCAGCAGCCTCACTAGCACAGATACGCAGTATTTT
13 | TRBJ1-4 | - | TRBV12-3/TRBV12-4 | - | CASSQTVREKLFF | TGTGCCAGCAGTCAGACAGTAAGGGAAAAACTGTTTTTT
12 | TRBJ2-7 | - | TRBV7-9 | - | CASSRDINEQYF | TGTGCCAGCAGTAGGGACATCAACGAGCAGTACTTC
13 | TRBJ2-7 | few | TRBV11-3 | - | CASSSRVGYEQYF | TGTGCCAGCAGTTCCAGGGTTGGGTACGAGCAGTACTTC
14 | TRBJ2-7 | - | TRBV27 | - | CASSRGGTVGEQYF | TGTGCCAGCAGTCGCGGAGGGACAGTAGGAGAGCAGTACTTC
16 | TRBJ2-1 | - | TRBV4-1 | TRBD2 | CASSQAPGLVYNEQFF | TGCGCCAGCAGCCAAGCGCCGGGACTAGTATACAATGAGCAGTTCTTC
16 | TRBJ1-5 | - | TRBV6-2/TRBV6-3 | - | CASSYPPRTRHQPQHF | TGTGCCAGCAGTTACCCCCCTCGAACGCGGCATCAGCCCCAGCATTTT
14 | TRBJ2-7 | - | TRBV9 | - | CASSADILLDEQYF | TGTGCCAGCAGCGCCGACATACTCCTCGACGAGCAGTACTTC
14 | TRBJ2-7 | few | TRBV7-8 | - | CASSTRTATYEQYF | TGTGCCAGCAGTACACGGACAGCTACCTACGAGCAGTACTTC
17 | TRBJ1-6 | - | TRBV7-9 | TRBD1 | CASSSDGQGRSNSPLHF | TGTGCCAGCAGCTCGGATGGACAGGGACGGTCGAATTCACCCCTCCACTTT